The rows below give T cell receptor beta chains drawn from one sample of a study of cytomegalovirus exposure and HLA in healthy donors. The table came from immunoSEQ multiplex PCR; TCRdb's copy has only in-frame clones and leaves some out. Among 150,000 to 200,000 clones listed, 78% were seen once. Source material: PBMCs. These receptors came from a woman aged 30 to 39 in good health and CMV-seropositive. The CDR3 runs from the conserved cysteine through the conserved F or W. A D gene is named only where the DNA matches it firmly.

V gene	D gene	CDR3 protein
TRBV5-4	-	CASSLGQGQYEQYF
TRBV28	TRBD2	CASSSWEGRGMVDYEQYF
TRBV10-3	-	CAIQKGGGYEQFF
TRBV14	-	CASSQLNPISGNTIYF
TRBV2	-	CASGARQETQYF
TRBV6-1	-	CASSESPELITDTQYF
TRBV29-1	TRBD1	CSVDAGGIYGYTF
TRBV6-5	-	CVLWDAQGNYGYTF
TRBV29-1	TRBD2	CSPRWEGSQYF
TRBV5-1	TRBD1	CASSITRTGAADTQYF
TRBV11-2	TRBD2	CASSFAPGLAGNYEQYF
TRBV11-1	-	CASSFRRPGAANTGELFF
TRBV11-3	-	CASSPGWGGSNEQFF
TRBV9	TRBD1	CASSRWTGDFYGYTF
TRBV29-1	-	CSVVWLEAGANVLTF
TRBV7-2	-	CASSLYHEQFF
TRBV4-1	-	CASSQAGGVAYEQYF
TRBV4-2	-	CASSRARETQYF
TRBV9	-	CASSGRRLYTF
TRBV27	-	CASSLSAQAYEQYF
TRBV28	TRBD2	CASMGERAAGGRGEDTQYF
TRBV27	TRBD1	CASSLLRTGSFNEQFF